This T cell receptor (beta chain) derives from a study of OX40 agonist ivuxolimab in advanced cancers. Profiled with immunoSEQ multiplex PCR; TCRdb holds only in-frame clones, not every one. The table includes about 83,000 clones, 65% to 90% detected once. V was clipped by 5 bases and J by 1 base; unmatched bases: 5. The CDR3 length is 14 residues. Germline V gene sequence: CDR1 SGHRS, CDR2 YFSETQ. The chain carries TRBV5-1 and TRBJ1-1; 7 positions agree with TRBD1. The TCR was taken from an adult with an advanced solid tumor such as melanoma, head and neck, liver or kidney cancer. The input for sequencing was CD4+ or CD8+ T cells sorted from blood, taken in a trial of the OX40 agonist ivuxolimab. In DNA, the CDR3 is TGCGCCAGCAGTCTACAGGGGCGGAACACTGAAGCTTTCTTT. Its protein is CASSLQGRNTEAFF. Based on the CDR3 plus reference TRBV5-1 and TRBJ1-1, the full variable domain is KAGVTQTPRYLIKTRGQQVTLSCSPISGHRSVSWYQQTPGQGLQFLFEYFSETQRNKGNFPGRFSGRQFSNSRSEMNVSTLELGDSALYLCASSLQGRNTEAFFGQGTRLTVV.